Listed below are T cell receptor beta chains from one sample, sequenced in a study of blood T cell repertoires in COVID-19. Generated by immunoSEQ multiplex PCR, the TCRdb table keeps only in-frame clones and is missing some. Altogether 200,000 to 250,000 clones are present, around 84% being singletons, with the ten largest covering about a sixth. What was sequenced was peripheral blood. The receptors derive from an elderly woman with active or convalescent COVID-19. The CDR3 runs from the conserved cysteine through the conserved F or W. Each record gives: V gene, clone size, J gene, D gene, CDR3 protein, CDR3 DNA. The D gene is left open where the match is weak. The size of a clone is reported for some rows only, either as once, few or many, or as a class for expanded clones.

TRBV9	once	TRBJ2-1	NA	CASSLEAKRFYNEQFF	TGTGCCAGCAGCCTCGAGGCCAAGCGGTTCTACAATGAGCAGTTCTTC
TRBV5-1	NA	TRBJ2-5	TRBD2	CASSWGRGGGETQYF	TGCGCCAGCAGCTGGGGCCGGGGGGGAGGAGAGACCCAGTACTTC
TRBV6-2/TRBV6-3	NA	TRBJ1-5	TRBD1	CASSYQDRSNQPQHF	TGTGCCAGCAGTTACCAGGACAGGAGCAATCAGCCCCAGCATTTT
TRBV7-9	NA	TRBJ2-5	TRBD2	CASSPRTSGETQYF	TGTGCCAGCAGCCCCCGGACTAGCGGGGAGACCCAGTACTTC
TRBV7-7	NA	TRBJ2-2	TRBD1	CASSLDHRGTGELFF	TGTGCTAGCAGCTTAGATCACAGGGGCACCGGGGAGCTGTTTTTT
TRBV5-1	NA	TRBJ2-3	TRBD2	CASTVAGGVTDTQYF	TGCGCCAGCACCGTAGCGGGAGGGGTCACAGATACGCAGTATTTT
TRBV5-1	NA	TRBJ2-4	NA	CASTEGARVENIQYF	TGCGCCAGCACCGAAGGGGCTCGTGTCGAAAACATTCAGTACTTC
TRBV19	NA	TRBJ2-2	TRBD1	CASRTGLLNTGELFF	TGTGCCAGTAGGACAGGGCTTCTTAACACCGGGGAGCTGTTTTTT
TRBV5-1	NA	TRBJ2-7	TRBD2	CASSWGGAGYEQYF	TGCGCCAGCAGCTGGGGAGGGGCAGGGTACGAGCAGTACTTC
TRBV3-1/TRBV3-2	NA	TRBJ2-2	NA	CASSQGFTPGTGELFF	TGTGCCAGCAGCCAAGGTTTTACCCCGGGCACCGGGGAGCTGTTTTTT
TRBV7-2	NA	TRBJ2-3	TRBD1	CASSLRTGATTDTQYF	TGTGCCAGCAGCCTCCGGACAGGAGCTACCACAGATACGCAGTATTTT
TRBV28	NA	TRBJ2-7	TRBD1	CASGTVNSYEQYF	TGTGCCAGTGGGACAGTTAACTCCTACGAGCAGTACTTC
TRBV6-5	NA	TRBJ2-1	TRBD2	CASSSLAGGPRNEQFF	TGTGCCAGCAGTTCCCTAGCGGGGGGGCCTCGGAATGAGCAGTTCTTC
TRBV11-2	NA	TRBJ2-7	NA	CASSLGGTTQYF	TGTGCCAGCAGCTTAGGCGGAACTACGCAGTACTTC
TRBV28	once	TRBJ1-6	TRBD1	CASSSRQGVSPLHF	TGTGCCAGCAGTTCAAGACAGGGGGTTTCACCCCTCCACTTT
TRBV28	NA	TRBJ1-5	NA	CAGANSNQPQHF	TGTGCGGGGGCTAATAGCAATCAGCCCCAGCATTTT
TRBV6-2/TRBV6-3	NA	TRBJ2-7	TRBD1	CASSYARSGTGAHEQYF	TGTGCCAGCAGTTACGCACGGTCGGGGACAGGGGCCCACGAGCAGTACTTC
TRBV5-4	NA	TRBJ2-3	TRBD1	CASTPRDRGSDTQYF	TGTGCCAGCACCCCCCGGGACAGGGGGTCAGATACGCAGTATTTT
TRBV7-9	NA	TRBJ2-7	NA	CASRWDSTGEQYF	TGTGCCAGCAGGTGGGACTCCACGGGGGAGCAGTACTTC
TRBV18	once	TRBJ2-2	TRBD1	CASSPSGGWYTGELFF	TGTGCCAGCTCACCATCAGGGGGCTGGTACACCGGGGAGCTGTTTTTT
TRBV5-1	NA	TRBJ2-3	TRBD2	CASTLLTSGSMPDTQYF	TGCGCCAGCACCCTTCTGACTAGCGGGAGTATGCCAGATACGCAGTATTTT
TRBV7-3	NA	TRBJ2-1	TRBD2	CASSLTLAGLNEQFF	TGTGCCAGCAGCTTAACCCTAGCGGGATTGAATGAGCAGTTCTTC
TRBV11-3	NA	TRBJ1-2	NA	CASGARDYGYTF	TGTGCCAGCGGGGCCAGGGACTATGGCTACACCTTC
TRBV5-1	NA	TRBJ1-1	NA	CASSPAAAAQNTEAFF	TGCGCCAGCAGCCCAGCGGCCGCAGCACAGAACACTGAAGCTTTCTTT
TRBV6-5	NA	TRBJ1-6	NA	CASSYSAQGYSPLHF	TGTGCCAGCAGTTACTCGGCCCAGGGATACTCACCCCTCCACTTT
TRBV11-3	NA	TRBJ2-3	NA	CASSFSTFGDTQYF	TGTGCCAGCAGCTTCTCAACATTCGGGGATACGCAGTATTTT
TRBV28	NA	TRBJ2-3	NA	CASSFRRDTQYF	TGTGCCAGCAGTTTCCGGCGGGATACGCAGTATTTT
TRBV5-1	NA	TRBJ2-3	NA	CASSLAGAGGTDTQYF	TGCGCCAGCAGCTTGGCAGGGGCTGGCGGCACAGATACGCAGTATTTT
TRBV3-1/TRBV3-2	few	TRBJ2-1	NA	CASSQDTLGGEQFF	TGTGCCAGCAGCCAAGATACCCTAGGCGGTGAGCAGTTCTTC
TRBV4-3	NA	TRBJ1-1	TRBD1	CASSQGADRRNTEAFF	TGCGCCAGCAGCCAAGGCGCGGACAGGAGAAACACTGAAGCTTTCTTT